The present T cell receptor (beta chain) was sequenced within a study of blood T cell repertoires in COVID-19. Study as a whole: From the United States, Italy and Spain came samples of acute and convalescent COVID-19.

Original processing notes: Amplified reference gene primers provided the basis for estimating nucleated cell counts. Produced via immunoSEQ multiplex PCR; TCRdb's table is partial and in-frame only. That table furnishes V, J and clone size, whereas the DNA furnished D and trimming. This table holds about 46,000 clones, about 89% found once. CDR1 and CDR2 (germline): SGDLS, YYNGEE. The CDR3 runs to 12 residues. V was pared by 5 bases and J by 8 bases, with 13 bases between. The clonotype was recovered from a human donor in a cohort sampled during active COVID-19. The sequencing sample was made of peripheral blood. This chain uses TRBV9 with TRBJ1-2, with D perhaps matching TRBD1 (5 bases). CDR3 in amino acids: CASRAGGEGYTF. CDR3 nucleotide sequence: TGTGCCAGCAGGGCTGGGGGGGAAGGCTACACCTTC.